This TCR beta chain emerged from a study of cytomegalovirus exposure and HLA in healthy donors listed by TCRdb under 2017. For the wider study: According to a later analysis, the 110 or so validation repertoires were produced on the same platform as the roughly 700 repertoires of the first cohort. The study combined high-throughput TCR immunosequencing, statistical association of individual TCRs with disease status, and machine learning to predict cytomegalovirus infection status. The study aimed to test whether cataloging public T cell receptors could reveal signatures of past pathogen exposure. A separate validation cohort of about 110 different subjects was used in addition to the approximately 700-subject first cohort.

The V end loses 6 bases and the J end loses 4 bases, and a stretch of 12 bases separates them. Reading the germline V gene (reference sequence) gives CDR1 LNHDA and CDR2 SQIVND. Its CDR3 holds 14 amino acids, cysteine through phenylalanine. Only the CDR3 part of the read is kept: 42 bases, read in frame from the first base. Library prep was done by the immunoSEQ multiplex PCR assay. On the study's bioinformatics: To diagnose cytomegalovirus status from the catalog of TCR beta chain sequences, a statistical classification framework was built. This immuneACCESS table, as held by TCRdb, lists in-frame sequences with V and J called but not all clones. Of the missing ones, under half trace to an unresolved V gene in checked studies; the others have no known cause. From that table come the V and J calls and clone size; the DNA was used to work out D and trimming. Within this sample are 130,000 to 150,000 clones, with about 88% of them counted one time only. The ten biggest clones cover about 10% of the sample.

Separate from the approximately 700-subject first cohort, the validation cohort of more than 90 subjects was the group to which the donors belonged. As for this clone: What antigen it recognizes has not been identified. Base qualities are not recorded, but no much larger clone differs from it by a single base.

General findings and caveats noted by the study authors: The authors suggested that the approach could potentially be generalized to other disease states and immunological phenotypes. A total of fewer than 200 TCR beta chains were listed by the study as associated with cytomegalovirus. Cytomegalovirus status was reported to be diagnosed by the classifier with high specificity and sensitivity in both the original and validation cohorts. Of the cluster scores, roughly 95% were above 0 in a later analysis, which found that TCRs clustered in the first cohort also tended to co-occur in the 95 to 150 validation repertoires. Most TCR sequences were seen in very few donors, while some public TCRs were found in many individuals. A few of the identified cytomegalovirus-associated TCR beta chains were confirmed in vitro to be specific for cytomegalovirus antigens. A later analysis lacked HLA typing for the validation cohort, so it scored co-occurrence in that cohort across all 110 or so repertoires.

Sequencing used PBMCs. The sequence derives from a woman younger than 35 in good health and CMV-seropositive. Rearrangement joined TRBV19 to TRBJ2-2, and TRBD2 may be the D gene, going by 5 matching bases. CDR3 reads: CASRSGWGTGELFF. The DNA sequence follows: TGTGCCAGTAGATCGGGGTGGGGCACCGGGGAGCTGTTTTTT.